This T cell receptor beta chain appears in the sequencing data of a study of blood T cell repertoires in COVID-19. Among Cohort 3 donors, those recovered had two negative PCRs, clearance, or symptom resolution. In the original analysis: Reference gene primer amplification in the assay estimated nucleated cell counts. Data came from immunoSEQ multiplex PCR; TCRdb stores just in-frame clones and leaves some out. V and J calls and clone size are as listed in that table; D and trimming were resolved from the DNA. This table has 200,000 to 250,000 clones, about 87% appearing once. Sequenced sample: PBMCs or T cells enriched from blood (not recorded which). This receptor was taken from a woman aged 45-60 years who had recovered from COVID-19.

This CDR3 is CASSWGTSTSDTQYF. As DNA, the CDR3 is TGCGCCAGCAGCTGGGGGACTAGCACGTCAGATACGCAGTATTTT. This chain links TRBV5-1 with TRBJ2-3, with 9 positions matching TRBD2. Germline V gene sequence: CDR1 SGHRS, CDR2 YFSETQ. The trim removed 3 bases at V and 4 bases at J, leaving 6 bases unmatched. CDR3 length: 15 residues.